This is a list of T cell receptor beta chains from one sample in a study of blood T cell repertoires in COVID-19. Some clones are missing from TCRdb's copy, which holds only in-frame ones; the method was immunoSEQ multiplex PCR. This table has 100,000 to 120,000 clones, approximately 78% appearing once. Sample: peripheral blood. These receptors came from a woman aged 80 or over with acute or convalescent COVID-19. Both conserved end residues are part of each CDR3.

v_call	j_call	cdr3_aa
TRBV5-1	TRBJ1-1	CASSLVRGHTEAFF
TRBV5-1	TRBJ1-3	CASSLGSGTDSGNTIYF
TRBV11-2	TRBJ2-5	CASSRGSGGTETQYF
TRBV2	TRBJ2-2	CASIRGFTGELFF
TRBV28	TRBJ1-1	CASTGAGNTEAFF
TRBV28	TRBJ2-5	CASSSPGWQETQYF
TRBV24-1	TRBJ2-1	CATSDDVVAGSRGNEQFF
TRBV7-9	TRBJ1-1	CASSEMNTEAFF
TRBV19	TRBJ2-7	CASSMGGTGSYEQYF
TRBV29-1	TRBJ1-6	CSAGLRHRDNQTRNSPLHF
TRBV12-5	TRBJ1-2	CASGLVRVRGYGYTF
TRBV5-4	TRBJ2-3	CASSPLSGATDTQYF
TRBV5-1	TRBJ1-2	CASSLGNSYYGYTF
TRBV6-2/TRBV6-3	TRBJ2-6	CASSSESSGANVLTF
TRBV5-8	TRBJ2-5	CASSTSGGETQYF
TRBV28	TRBJ2-1	CASSSPTSGSNNEQFF
TRBV15	TRBJ2-1	CATSRDRTSYEQFF
TRBV3-1/TRBV3-2	TRBJ1-2	CASSQTGISNYGYTF
TRBV3-1/TRBV3-2	TRBJ2-7	CASSRTGVYEQYF
TRBV5-8	TRBJ1-2	CASSLGRARRGYTF
TRBV6-5	TRBJ1-2	CASKEGGVYGYTF
TRBV6-5	TRBJ2-5	CASSGTGTAGGTQYF
TRBV5-1	TRBJ2-2	CASSKGADTGELFF
TRBV11-2	TRBJ1-3	CASSLDGGTGNTIYF
TRBV11-2	TRBJ2-5	CASSRGLAGVETQYF
TRBV5-1	TRBJ2-7	CASSLVTGYEQYF
TRBV3-1/TRBV3-2	TRBJ2-7	CASSPHARGQGEQYF
TRBV6-5	TRBJ2-1	CASTPSGSYEQFF
TRBV28	TRBJ1-5	CASSFGPVNKEIQPQHF
TRBV29-1	TRBJ2-1	CSVPQAGYNEQFF
TRBV21-1	TRBJ2-5	CASSPRTQYF
TRBV6-2/TRBV6-3	TRBJ1-1	CASSYRQIGAFF
TRBV5-8	TRBJ2-7	CASITSGRAVANEQYF
TRBV27	TRBJ1-2	CASSPITIGGVWYGYTF
TRBV2	TRBJ2-5	CASSSSTSGKETQYF
TRBV19	TRBJ1-6	CASSILTGGRNSPLHF
TRBV10-1	TRBJ2-7	CASSHPGQGFYEQYF
TRBV19	TRBJ1-4	CASSPRWGVNEKLFF
TRBV3-1/TRBV3-2	TRBJ2-2	CASSQGRGSGAGELFF
TRBV24-1	TRBJ1-2	CATSDTTGETGNYGYTF
TRBV6-5	TRBJ2-5	CASSYGQGIWETQYF
TRBV5-1	TRBJ2-5	CASSPGLAGGLGETQYF
TRBV19	TRBJ2-3	CASSILAPRRADTQYF
TRBV20-1	TRBJ2-2	CSASHFNTGELFF
TRBV29-1	TRBJ2-1	CSAKRTRGRGGEQFF
TRBV6-5	TRBJ2-6	CASVKGNGANVLTF
TRBV18	TRBJ1-5	CASSPGGEFREPQHF
TRBV10-3	TRBJ2-2	CASRTGLTGELFF
TRBV7-8	TRBJ2-7	CASSPSSGYEQYF
TRBV27	TRBJ2-6	CASSLLGQGALGANVLTF
TRBV2	TRBJ2-1	CASSGLAVHNEQFF
TRBV25-1	TRBJ2-1	CASSDLRRLAGDNEQFF
TRBV7-9	TRBJ2-1	CASSLIPAQSGQFF
TRBV11-3	TRBJ2-6	CASSLGTGTGAPGANVLTF
TRBV19	TRBJ1-4	CASSFSGTAEKLFF
TRBV6-1	TRBJ2-7	CASSSTAEMEQYF
TRBV6-5	TRBJ2-1	CASSSARLGQSEQFF
TRBV3-1/TRBV3-2	TRBJ2-1	CASSQELGEQFF
TRBV5-4	TRBJ1-5	CASSLDSGPQHF